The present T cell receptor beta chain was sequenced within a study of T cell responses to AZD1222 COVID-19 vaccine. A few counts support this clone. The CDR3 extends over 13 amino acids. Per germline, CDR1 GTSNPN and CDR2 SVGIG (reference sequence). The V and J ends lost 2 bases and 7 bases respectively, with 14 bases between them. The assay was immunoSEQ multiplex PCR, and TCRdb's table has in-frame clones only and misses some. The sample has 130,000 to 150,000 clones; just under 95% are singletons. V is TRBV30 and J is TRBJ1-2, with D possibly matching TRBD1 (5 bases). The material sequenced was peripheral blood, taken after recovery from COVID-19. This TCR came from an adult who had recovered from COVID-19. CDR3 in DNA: TGTGCCTGGAGTTCCAGAGGGACGGCTGGCTACACCTTC. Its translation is CAWSSRGTAGYTF.